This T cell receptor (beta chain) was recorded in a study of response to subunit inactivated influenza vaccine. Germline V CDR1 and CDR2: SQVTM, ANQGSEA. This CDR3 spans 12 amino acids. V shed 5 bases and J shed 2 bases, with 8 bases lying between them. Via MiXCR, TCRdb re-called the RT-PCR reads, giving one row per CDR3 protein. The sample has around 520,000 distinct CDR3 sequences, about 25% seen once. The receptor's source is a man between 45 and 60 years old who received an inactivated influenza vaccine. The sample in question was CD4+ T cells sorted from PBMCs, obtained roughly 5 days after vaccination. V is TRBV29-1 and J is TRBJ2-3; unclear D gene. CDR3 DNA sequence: TGCAGCGTTCGGCAGACCACAGATACGCAGTATTTT. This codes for CSVRQTTDTQYF.